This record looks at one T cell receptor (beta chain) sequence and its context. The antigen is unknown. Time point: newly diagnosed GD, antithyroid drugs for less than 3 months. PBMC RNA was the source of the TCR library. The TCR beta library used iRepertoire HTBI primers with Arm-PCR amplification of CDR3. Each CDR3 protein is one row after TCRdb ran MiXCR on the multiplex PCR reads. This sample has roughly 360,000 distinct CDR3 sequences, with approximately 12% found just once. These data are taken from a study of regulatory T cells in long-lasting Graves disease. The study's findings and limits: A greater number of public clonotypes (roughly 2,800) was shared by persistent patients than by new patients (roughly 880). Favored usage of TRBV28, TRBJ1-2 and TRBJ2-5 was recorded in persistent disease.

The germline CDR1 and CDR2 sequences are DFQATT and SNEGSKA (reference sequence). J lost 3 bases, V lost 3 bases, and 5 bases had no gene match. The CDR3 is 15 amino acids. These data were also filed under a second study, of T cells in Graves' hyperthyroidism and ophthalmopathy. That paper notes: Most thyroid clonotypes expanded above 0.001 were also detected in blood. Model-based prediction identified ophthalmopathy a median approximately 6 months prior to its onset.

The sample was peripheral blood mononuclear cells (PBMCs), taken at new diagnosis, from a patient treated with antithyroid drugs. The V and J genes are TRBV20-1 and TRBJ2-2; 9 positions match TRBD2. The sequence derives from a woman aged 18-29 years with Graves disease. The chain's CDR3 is CSARIAGAHTGELFF. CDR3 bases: TGCAGTGCTAGGATAGCGGGGGCCCACACCGGGGAGCTGTTTTTT.